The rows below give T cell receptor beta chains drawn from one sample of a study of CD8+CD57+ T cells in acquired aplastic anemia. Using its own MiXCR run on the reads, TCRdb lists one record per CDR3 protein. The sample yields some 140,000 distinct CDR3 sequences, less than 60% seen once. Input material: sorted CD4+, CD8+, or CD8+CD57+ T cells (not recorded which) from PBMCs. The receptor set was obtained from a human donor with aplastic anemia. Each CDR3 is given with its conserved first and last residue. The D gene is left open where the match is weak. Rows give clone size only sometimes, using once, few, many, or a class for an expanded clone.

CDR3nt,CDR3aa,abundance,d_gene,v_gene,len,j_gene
TGCAGCGTTTCAGTGGGGGAGGTCGATTCACCCCTCCACTTT,CSVSVGEVDSPLHF,NA,NA,TRBV29-1,14,TRBJ1-6
TGTGCCAGCAGTGTACAAAGGCAGCCCCAGCATTTT,CASSVQRQPQHF,NA,NA,TRBV12-3/TRBV12-4,12,TRBJ1-5
TGTGCCAGCAGCTTAGGCCAGACTAGCGGATACAATGAGCAGTTCTTC,CASSLGQTSGYNEQFF,many,TRBD2,TRBV13,16,TRBJ2-1
TGTGCCAGCAGCGTAGTGGAGGTAACCGGGGAGCTGTTTTTT,CASSVVEVTGELFF,many,NA,TRBV9,14,TRBJ2-2
TGCGCCAGCAGCCAAGACGCGGAAACTAACTATGGCTACACCTTC,CASSQDAETNYGYTF,NA,NA,TRBV4-3,15,TRBJ1-2
TGCAGCGTCGGCGGCGCGAGGCTAGATTACAATGAGCAGTTCTTC,CSVGGARLDYNEQFF,NA,NA,TRBV29-1,15,TRBJ2-1
TGTGCCAGCAGTGAATGGGGCAGCCGGGAGACCCAGTACTTC,CASSEWGSRETQYF,many,NA,TRBV6-1,14,TRBJ2-5
TGCAGTGCTATAGAAGGGCCCTACAATGAGCAGTTCTTC,CSAIEGPYNEQFF,NA,NA,TRBV20-1,13,TRBJ2-1
TGTGCCACCAGCAGAGATAGAGGGGCCATAGAGACCCAGTACTTC,CATSRDRGAIETQYF,few,NA,TRBV15,15,TRBJ2-5
TGTGCCAGTAACTTCAGGGGCACCACTGAAGCTTTCTTT,CASNFRGTTEAFF,NA,NA,TRBV19,13,TRBJ1-1
TGCAGTGCTAGGGGCGCATTCTCTGGAAACACCATATATTTT,CSARGAFSGNTIYF,many,NA,TRBV20-1,14,TRBJ1-3
TGTGCCACCAGCAAGGCAGGACCCATTTACAATGAGCAGTTCTTC,CATSKAGPIYNEQFF,NA,NA,TRBV15,15,TRBJ2-1
TGCAGTGCTAGGACGACAGCGGGCAATGAGCAGTTCTTC,CSARTTAGNEQFF,NA,NA,TRBV20-1,13,TRBJ2-1
TGTGCCAGCAGTTGGGGGCCCAAAAGACCTCAGTACTTC,CASSWGPKRPQYF,NA,NA,TRBV27,13,TRBJ2-4
TGTGCCAGCAACCGGGACACCAATCAGCCCCAGCATTTT,CASNRDTNQPQHF,NA,NA,TRBV2,13,TRBJ1-5
TGCAGTGCAGTACCAGCCCCAAAACTCGAGCAGTACTTC,CSAVPAPKLEQYF,NA,NA,TRBV20-1,13,TRBJ2-7
TGTGCCAGCAGCGTGGAAGGGCATACGCAGTATTTT,CASSVEGHTQYF,few,NA,TRBV9,12,TRBJ2-3
TGTGCCAGTAAGAATAGCGGGGGGTTAAATGAGCAGTTCTTC,CASKNSGGLNEQFF,NA,TRBD2,TRBV19,14,TRBJ2-1
TGTGCCAGCAGCTACGGCTTGGACAGGGTGTCAGATACGCAGTATTTT,CASSYGLDRVSDTQYF,many,TRBD1,TRBV11-1,16,TRBJ2-3
TGTGCCAGCAGTGTGCCCAGCGGGAGCACAGATACGCAGTATTTT,CASSVPSGSTDTQYF,NA,NA,TRBV27,15,TRBJ2-3
TGTGCCAGCAGCTTAGGACAGGTCTACGAGCAGTACTTC,CASSLGQVYEQYF,many,NA,TRBV7-9,13,TRBJ2-7
TGTGCCAGCCGGATAGTCGGCGAGCAGTACTTC,CASRIVGEQYF,NA,NA,TRBV2,11,TRBJ2-7
TGTGCCAGCAGGGGGGACAGGGGCTATGGCTACACCTTC,CASRGDRGYGYTF,NA,TRBD1,TRBV9,13,TRBJ1-2
TGCAGCGTTAAAGGTGCTAATCAGCCCCAGCATTTT,CSVKGANQPQHF,NA,NA,TRBV29-1,12,TRBJ1-5
TGTGCCACCAGCGGGGGAGGCGGCCGTCAGCCCCAGCATTTT,CATSGGGGRQPQHF,NA,NA,TRBV15,14,TRBJ1-5
TGTGCCATCGGTCAGGCAGGGGTAGTTGGCTACACCTTC,CAIGQAGVVGYTF,NA,NA,TRBV10-3,13,TRBJ1-2
TGTGCCAGCAGTTCCTTGACAGGTTCGGGGGCCAACGTCCTGACTTTC,CASSSLTGSGANVLTF,few,NA,TRBV6-9,16,TRBJ2-6
TGTGCCAGCAGCCAGGGAATTCTGGGACTAATTCACTACAATGAGCAGTTCTTC,CASSQGILGLIHYNEQFF,NA,TRBD2,TRBV3-1,18,TRBJ2-1
TGCAGTGCTAGAGAAACTAGCGGGAGGGTAGAGACCCAGTACTTC,CSARETSGRVETQYF,NA,TRBD2,TRBV20-1,15,TRBJ2-5
TGCAGTGTACCGGGACTAGCGTTCTATGAGCAGTTCTTC,CSVPGLAFYEQFF,NA,TRBD2,TRBV20-1,13,TRBJ2-1
TGCAGCCAAGAAGGGGCCGACGAGCAGTACTTC,CSQEGADEQYF,NA,NA,TRBV29-1,11,TRBJ2-7
TGCGCCAGCAGCCAAGAGTATACGCAGTATTTT,CASSQEYTQYF,NA,NA,TRBV5-1,11,TRBJ2-3